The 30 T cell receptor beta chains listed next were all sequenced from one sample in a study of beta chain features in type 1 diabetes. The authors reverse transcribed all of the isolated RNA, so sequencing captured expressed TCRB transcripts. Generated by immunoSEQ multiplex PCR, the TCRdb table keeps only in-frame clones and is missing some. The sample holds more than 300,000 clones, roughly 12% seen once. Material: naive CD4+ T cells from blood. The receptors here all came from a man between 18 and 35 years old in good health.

CDR3 loop: CASSPRDRVFGANVLTF. CDR3 coding DNA: TGCGCCAGCAGCCCTCGGGACAGGGTGTTTGGGGCCAACGTCCTGACTTTC. The J gene is TRBJ2-6, the V gene TRBV5-1; TRBD1 matches 9 bases. Looked up from germline, CDR1 is SGHRS and CDR2 is YFSETQ. The CDR3 totals 17 residues. J gave up 3 bases and V 4 bases, and 8 bases lay outside the gene matches.

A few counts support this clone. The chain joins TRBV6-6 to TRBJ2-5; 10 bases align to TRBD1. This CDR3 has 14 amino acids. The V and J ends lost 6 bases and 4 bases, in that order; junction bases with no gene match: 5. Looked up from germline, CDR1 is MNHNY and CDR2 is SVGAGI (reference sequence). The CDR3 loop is CASSRDRGIETQYF. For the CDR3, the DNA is TGTGCCAGCAGCCGGGACAGGGGTATAGAGACCCAGTACTTC.

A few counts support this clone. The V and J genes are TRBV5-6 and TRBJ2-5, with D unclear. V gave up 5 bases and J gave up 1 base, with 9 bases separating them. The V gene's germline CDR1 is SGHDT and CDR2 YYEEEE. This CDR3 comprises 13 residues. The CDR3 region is CASRWAIQETQYF. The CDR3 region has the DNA TGTGCCAGCAGGTGGGCAATCCAAGAGACCCAGTACTTC.

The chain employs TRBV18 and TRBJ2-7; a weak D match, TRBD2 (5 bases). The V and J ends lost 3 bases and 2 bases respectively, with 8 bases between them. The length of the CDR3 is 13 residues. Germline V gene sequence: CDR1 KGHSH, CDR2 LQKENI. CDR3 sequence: CASSPLEAYEQYF. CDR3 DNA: TGTGCCAGCTCACCTTTGGAGGCCTACGAGCAGTACTTC. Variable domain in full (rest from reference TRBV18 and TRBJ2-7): NAGVMQNPRHLVRRRGQEARLRCSPMKGHSHVYWYRQLPEEGLKFMVYLQKENIIDESGMPKERFSAEFPKEGPSILRIQQVVRGDSAAYFCASSPLEAYEQYFGPGTRLTVT.

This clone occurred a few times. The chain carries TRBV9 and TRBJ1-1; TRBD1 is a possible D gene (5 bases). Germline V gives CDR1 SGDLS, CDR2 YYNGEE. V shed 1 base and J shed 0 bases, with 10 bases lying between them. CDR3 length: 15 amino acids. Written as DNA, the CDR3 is TGTGCCAGCAGCGTAAAAGGACACATGAACACTGAAGCTTTCTTT. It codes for CASSVKGHMNTEAFF.

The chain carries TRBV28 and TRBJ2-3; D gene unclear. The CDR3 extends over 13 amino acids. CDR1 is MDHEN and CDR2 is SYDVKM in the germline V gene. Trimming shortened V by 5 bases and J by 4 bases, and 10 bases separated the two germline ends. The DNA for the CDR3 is TGTGCCAGCAGTCTCGGCAGGCCAGATACGCAGTATTTT. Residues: CASSLGRPDTQYF.

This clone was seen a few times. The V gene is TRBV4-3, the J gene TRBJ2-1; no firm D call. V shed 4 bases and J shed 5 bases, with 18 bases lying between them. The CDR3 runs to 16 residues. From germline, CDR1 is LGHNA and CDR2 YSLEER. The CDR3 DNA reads TGCGCCAGCAGCCGAGTTCTAACCCCCTTAAACAATGAGCAGTTCTTC. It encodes CASSRVLTPLNNEQFF.

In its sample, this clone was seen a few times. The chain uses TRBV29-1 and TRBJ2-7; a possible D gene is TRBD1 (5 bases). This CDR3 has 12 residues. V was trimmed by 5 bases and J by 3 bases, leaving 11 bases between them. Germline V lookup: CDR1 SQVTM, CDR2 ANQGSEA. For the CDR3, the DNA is TGCAGCGTTAAGGGGCCCGGCTACGAGCAGTACTTC. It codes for CSVKGPGYEQYF.

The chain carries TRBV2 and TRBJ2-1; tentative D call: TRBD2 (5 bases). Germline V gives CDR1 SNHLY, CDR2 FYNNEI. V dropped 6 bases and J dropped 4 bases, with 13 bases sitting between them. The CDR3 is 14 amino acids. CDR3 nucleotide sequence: TGTGCCAGCAGGGCAGGACTTCATTACAATGAGCAGTTCTTC. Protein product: CASRAGLHYNEQFF. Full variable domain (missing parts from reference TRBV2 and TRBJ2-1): EPEVTQTPSHQVTQMGQEVILRCVPISNHLYFYWYRQILGQKVEFLVSFYNNEISEKSEIFDDQFSVERPDGSNFTLKIRSTKLEDSAMYFCASRAGLHYNEQFFGPGTRLTVL.

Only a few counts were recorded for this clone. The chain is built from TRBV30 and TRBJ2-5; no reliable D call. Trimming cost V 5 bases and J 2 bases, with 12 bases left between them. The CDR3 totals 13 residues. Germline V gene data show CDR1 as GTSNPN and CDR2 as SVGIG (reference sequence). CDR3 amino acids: CAWLSRRQETQYF. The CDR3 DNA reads TGTGCCTGGTTGTCCAGGCGACAAGAGACCCAGTACTTC.

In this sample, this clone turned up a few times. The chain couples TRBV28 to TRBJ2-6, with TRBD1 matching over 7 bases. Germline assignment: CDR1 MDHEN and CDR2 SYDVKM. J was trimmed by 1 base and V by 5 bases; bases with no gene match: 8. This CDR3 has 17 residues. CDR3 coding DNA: TGTGCCAGCAGTACCGGTGGGACAGAGTCTGGGGCCAACGTCCTGACTTTC. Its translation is CASSTGGTESGANVLTF.

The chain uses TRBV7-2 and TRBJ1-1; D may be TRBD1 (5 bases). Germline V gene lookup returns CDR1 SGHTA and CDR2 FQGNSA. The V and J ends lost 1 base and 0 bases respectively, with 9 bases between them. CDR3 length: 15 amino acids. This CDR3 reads CASSLVGGMNTEAFF. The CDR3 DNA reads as TGTGCCAGCAGCTTAGTGGGGGGGATGAACACTGAAGCTTTCTTT.

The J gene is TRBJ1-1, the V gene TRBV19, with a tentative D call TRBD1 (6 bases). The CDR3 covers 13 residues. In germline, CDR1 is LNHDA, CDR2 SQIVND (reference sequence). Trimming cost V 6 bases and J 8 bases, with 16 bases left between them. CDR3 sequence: CASSLNPGTEAFF. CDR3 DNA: TGTGCCAGTAGCCTGAACCCTGGGACAGAAGCTTTCTTT.

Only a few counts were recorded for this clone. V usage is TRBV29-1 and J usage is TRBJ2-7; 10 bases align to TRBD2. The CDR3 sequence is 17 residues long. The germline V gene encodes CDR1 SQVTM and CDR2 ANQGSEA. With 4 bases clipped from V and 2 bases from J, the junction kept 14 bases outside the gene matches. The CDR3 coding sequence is TGCAGCGTTGCCGGCACTAGCGGGACCTCGTGGACCTACGAGCAGTACTTC. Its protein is CSVAGTSGTSWTYEQYF.

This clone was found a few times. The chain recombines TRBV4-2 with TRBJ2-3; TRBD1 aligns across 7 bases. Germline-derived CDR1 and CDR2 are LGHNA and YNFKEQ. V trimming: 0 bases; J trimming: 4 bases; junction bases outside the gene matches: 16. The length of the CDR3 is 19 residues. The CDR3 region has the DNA TGTGCCAGCAGCCAAGATCGGGACAGCACTCCTGGGTCAGCAGATACGCAGTATTTT. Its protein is CASSQDRDSTPGSADTQYF.

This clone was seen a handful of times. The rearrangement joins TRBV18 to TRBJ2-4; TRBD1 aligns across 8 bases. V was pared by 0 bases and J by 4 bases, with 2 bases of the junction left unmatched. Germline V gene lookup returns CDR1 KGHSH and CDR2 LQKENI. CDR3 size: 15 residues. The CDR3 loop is CASSPPGQVKNIQYF. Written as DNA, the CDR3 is TGTGCCAGCTCACCACCGGGACAGGTGAAAAACATTCAGTACTTC.

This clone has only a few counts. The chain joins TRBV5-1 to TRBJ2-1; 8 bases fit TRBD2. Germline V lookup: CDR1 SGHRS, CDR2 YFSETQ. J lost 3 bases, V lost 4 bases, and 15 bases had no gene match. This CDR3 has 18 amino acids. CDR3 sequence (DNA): TGCGCCAGCAGCGGGTCGGGAGGGCCCTCAGAGCGCTACAATGAGCAGTTCTTC. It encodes CASSGSGGPSERYNEQFF.

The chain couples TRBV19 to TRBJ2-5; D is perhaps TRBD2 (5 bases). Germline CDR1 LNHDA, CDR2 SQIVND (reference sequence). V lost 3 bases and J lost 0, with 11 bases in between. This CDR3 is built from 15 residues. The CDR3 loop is CASSIKDWYQETQYF. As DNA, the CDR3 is TGTGCCAGTAGTATCAAGGACTGGTACCAAGAGACCCAGTACTTC.

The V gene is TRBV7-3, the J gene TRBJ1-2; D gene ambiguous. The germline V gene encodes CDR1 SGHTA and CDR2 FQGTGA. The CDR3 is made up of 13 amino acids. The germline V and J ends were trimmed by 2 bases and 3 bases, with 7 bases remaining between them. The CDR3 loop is CASSLGQDYGYTF. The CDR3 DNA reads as TGTGCCAGCAGCTTAGGGCAGGACTATGGCTACACCTTC.

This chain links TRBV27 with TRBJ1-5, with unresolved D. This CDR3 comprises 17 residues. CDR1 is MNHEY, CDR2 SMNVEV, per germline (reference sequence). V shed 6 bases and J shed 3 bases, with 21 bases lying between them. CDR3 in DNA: TGTGCCAGCAGCCGTCGCGGCCAACGCGATACCAATCAGCCCCAGCATTTT. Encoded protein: CASSRRGQRDTNQPQHF.

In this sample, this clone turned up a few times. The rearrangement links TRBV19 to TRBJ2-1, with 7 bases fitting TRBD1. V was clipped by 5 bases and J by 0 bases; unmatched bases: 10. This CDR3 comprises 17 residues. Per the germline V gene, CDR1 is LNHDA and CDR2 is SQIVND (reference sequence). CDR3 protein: CASSGFTGQSSYNEQFF. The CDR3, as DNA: TGTGCCAGTAGTGGCTTTACGGGACAGAGCTCCTACAATGAGCAGTTCTTC.

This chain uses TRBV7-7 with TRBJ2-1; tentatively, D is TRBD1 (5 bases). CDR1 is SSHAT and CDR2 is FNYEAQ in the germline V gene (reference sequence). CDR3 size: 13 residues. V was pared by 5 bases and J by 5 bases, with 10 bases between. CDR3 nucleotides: TGTGCCAGCAGCCAAGGACAAAACAATGAGCAGTTCTTC. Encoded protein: CASSQGQNNEQFF. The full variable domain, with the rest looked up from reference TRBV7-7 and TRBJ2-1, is GAGVSQSPRYKVTKRGQDVTLRCDPISSHATLYWYQQALGQGPEFLTYFNYEAQPDKSGLPSDRFSAERPEGSISTLTIQRTEQRDSAMYRCASSQGQNNEQFFGPGTRLTVL.

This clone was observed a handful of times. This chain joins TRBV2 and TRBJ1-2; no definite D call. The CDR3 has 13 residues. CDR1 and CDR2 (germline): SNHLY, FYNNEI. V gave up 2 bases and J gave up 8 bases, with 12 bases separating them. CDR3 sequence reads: CASSESKTRGYTF. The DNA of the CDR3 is TGTGCCAGCAGTGAATCTAAGACTAGAGGCTACACCTTC.

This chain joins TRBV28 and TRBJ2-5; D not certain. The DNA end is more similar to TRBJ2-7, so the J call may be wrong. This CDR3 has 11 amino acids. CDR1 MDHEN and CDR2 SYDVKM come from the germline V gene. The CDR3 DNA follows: TGTGCCAGCAGTTTAGACTACGAGCAGTACTTC. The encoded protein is CASSLDYEQYF.

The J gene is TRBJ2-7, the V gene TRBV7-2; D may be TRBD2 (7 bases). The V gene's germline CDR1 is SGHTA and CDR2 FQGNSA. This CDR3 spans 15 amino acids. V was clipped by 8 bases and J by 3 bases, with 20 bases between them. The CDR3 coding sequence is TGTGCCAGCTCCGGGGCCAGGGGAGGGGGCTACGAGCAGTACTTC. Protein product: CASSGARGGGYEQYF.

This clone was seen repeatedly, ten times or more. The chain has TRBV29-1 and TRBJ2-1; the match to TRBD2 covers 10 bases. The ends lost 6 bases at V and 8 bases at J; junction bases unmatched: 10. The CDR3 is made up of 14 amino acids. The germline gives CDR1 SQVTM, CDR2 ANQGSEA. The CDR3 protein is CSVIAGGPQDEQFF. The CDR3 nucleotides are TGCAGCGTCATAGCGGGAGGACCTCAGGATGAGCAGTTCTTC.

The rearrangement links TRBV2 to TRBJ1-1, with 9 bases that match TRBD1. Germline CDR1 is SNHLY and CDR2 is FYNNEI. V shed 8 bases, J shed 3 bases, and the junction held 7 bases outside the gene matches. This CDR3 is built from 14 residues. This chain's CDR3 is CASHLQGADTEAFF. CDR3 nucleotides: TGTGCCAGCCACCTACAGGGGGCGGACACTGAAGCTTTCTTT.

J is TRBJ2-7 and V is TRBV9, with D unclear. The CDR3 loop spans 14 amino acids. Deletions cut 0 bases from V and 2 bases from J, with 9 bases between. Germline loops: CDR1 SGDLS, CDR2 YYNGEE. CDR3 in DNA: TGTGCCAGCAGCGTAGCTCTCGGAGCCTACGAGCAGTACTTC. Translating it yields CASSVALGAYEQYF.

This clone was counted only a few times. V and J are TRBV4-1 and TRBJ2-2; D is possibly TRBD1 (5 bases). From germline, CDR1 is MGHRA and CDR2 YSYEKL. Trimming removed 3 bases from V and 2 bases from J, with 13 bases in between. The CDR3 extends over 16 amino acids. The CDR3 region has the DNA TGCGCCAGCAGCCATCCCACCGGACAAAACACCGGGGAGCTGTTTTTT. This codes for CASSHPTGQNTGELFF.

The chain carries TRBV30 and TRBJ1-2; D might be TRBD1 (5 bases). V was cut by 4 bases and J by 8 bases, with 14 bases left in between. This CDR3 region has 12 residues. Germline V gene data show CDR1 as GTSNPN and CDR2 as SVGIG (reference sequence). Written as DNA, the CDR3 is TGTGCCTGGAATTCCCCCGGGGGGGGCTACACCTTC. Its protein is CAWNSPGGGYTF.